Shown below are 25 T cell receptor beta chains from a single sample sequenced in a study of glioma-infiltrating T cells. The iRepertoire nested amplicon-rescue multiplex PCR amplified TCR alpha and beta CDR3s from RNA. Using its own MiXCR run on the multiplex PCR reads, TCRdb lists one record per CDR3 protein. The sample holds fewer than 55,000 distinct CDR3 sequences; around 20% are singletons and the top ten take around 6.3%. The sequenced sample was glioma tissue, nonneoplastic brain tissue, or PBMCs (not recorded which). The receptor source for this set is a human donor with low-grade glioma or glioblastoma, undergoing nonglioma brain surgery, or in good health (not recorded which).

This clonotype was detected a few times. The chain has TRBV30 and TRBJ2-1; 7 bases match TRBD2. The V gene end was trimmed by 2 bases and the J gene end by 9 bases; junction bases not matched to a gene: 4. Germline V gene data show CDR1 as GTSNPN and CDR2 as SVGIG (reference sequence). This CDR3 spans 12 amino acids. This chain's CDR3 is CAWSSLAFEQFF. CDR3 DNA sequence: TGTGCCTGGAGTTCACTAGCGTTTGAGCAGTTCTTC.

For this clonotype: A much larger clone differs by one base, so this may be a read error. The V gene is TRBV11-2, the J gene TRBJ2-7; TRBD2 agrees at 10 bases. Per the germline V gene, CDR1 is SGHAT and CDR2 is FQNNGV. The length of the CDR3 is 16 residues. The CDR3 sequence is CASILEGSGRAYEQYF. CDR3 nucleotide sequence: TGTGCCAGCATCTTAGAAGGAAGCGGGAGGGCGTACGAGCAGTACTTC.

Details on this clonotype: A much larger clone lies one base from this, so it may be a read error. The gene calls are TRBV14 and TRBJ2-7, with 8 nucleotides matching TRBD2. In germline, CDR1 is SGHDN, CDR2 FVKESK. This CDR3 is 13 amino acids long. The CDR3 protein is CASRREGSYEHYF. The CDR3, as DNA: TGTGCCAGCAGACGGGAGGGCTCCTACGAGCATTACTTC. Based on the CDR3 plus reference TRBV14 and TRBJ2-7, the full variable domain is EAGVTQFPSHSVIEKGQTVTLRCDPISGHDNLYWYRRVMGKEIKFLLHFVKESKQDESGMPNNRFLAERTGGTYSTLKVQPAELEDSGVYFCASRREGSYEHYFGPGTRLTVT.

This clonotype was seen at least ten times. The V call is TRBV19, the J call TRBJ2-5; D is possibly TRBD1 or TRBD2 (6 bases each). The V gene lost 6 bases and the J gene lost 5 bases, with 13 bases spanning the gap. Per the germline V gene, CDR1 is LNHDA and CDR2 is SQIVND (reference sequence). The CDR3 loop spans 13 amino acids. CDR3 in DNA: TGTGCCAGTAGCTACAGGGAGGATGAGACCCAGTACTTC. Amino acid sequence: CASSYREDETQYF. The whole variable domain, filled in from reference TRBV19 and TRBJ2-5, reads DGGITQSPKYLFRKEGQNVTLSCEQNLNHDAMYWYRQDPGQGLRLIYYSQIVNDFQKGDIAEGYSVSREKKESFPLTVTSAQKNPTAFYLCASSYREDETQYFGPGTRLLVL.

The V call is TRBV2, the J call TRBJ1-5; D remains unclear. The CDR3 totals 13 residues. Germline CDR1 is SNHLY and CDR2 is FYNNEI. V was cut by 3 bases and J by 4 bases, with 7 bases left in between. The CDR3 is CASSDKRNQPQHF. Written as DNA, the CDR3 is TGTGCCAGCAGTGATAAGAGGAATCAGCCCCAGCATTTT.

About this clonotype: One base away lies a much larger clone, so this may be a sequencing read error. This CDR3 is CARSGGLKNSPLHF. The CDR3 DNA reads TGTGCCCGCAGTGGAGGGCTGAAGAATTCACCCCTCCACTTT. The rearrangement uses TRBV2 and TRBJ1-6; no definite D call. Germline V gene data show CDR1 as SNHLY and CDR2 as FYNNEI. The CDR3 is made up of 14 amino acids.

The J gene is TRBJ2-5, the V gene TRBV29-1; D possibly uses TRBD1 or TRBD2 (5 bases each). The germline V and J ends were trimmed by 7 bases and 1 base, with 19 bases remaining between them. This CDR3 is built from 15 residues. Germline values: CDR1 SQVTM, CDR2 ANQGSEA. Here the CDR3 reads CSAVNARDAQETQYF. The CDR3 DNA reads TGCAGCGCCGTGAACGCCCGGGACGCCCAAGAGACCCAGTACTTC.

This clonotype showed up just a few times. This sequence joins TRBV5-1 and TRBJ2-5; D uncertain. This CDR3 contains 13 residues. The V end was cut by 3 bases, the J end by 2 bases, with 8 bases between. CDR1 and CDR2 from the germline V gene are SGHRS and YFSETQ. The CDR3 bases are TGCGCCAGCAGCTCTGCCTCTCAAGAGACCCAGTACTTC. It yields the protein CASSSASQETQYF.

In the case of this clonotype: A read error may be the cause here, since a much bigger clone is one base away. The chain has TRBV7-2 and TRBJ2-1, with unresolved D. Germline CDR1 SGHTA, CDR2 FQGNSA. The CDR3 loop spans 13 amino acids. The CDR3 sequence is CASSFGENNKQFF. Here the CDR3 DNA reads TGTGCCAGCAGCTTTGGCGAGAACAATAAGCAGTTCTTC.

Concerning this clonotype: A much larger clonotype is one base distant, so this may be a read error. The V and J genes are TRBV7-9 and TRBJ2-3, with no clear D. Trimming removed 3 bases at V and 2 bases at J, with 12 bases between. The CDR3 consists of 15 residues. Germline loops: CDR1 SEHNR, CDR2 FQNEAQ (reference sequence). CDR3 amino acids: CASSLDDYDTDTQYF. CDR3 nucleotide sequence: TGTGCCAGCAGCTTGGATGATTACGACACAGATACGCAGTATTTT.

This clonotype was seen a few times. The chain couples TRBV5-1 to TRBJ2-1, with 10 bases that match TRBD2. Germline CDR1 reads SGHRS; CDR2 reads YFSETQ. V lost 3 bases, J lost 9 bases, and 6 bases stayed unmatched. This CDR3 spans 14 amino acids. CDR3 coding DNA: TGCGCCAGCAGCTCGGAGCGGGAGGGAGGTGAGCAGTTCTTC. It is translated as CASSSEREGGEQFF.

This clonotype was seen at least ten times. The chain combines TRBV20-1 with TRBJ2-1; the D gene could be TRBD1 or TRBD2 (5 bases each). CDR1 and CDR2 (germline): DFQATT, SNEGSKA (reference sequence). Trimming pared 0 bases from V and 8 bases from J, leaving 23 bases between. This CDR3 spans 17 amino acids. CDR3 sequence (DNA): TGCAGTGCTAGAGAATCCCCCCGGGACCAGGGTTGGGATGAGCAGTTCTTC. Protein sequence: CSARESPRDQGWDEQFF.

The CDR3 DNA sequence: TGTGCCAGTAGTATAATTCGGGCCTTCAACACCAAGGAGCTGTTTTTT. Protein: CASSIIRAFNTKELFF. The J gene is TRBJ2-2, the V gene TRBV19; D uncertain. The V end lost 2 bases, the J end lost 10 bases, and 20 bases lay between the germline ends. This CDR3 region has 16 residues. Germline V lookup: CDR1 LNHDA, CDR2 SQIVND (reference sequence).

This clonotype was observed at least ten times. The CDR3 region has the DNA TGTGCCATCGGGCAGGGTTACAATGAGCAGTTCTTC. It yields the protein CAIGQGYNEQFF. The V gene is TRBV10-3, the J gene TRBJ2-1; a weak D match, TRBD1 (5 bases). The CDR3 contains 12 residues. The germline gives CDR1 ENHRY, CDR2 SYGVKD. The V gene lost 8 bases and the J gene lost 4 bases, with 9 bases spanning the gap.

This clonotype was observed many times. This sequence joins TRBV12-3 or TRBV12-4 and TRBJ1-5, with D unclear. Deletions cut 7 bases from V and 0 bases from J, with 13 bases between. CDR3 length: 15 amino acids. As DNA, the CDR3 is TGTGCCAGCAAGGGATGGGGAGATAGCAATCAGCCCCAGCATTTT. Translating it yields CASKGWGDSNQPQHF.

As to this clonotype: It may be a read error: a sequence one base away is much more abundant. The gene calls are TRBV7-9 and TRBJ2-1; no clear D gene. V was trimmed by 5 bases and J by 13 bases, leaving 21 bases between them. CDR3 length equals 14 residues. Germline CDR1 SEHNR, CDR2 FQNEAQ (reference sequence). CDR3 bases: TGTGCCAGCAGCACGCTAGGACGACCCCAGCCACAGTTCTTC. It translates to CASSTLGRPQPQFF.

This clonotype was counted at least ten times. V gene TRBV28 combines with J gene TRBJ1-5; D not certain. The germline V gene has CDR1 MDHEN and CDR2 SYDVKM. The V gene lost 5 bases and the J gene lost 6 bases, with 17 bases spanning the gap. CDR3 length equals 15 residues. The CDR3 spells CASSPGVVAGQPQHF. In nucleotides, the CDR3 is TGTGCCAGCAGTCCCGGGGTCGTCGCGGGTCAGCCCCAGCATTTT.

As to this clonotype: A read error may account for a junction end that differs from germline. Here the CDR3 reads CASRTPHRDDQLF. CDR3 in DNA: TGTGCCAGCAGGACACCACACCGGGATGATCAGCTCTTC. The chain has TRBV27 and TRBJ2-1, with D possibly TRBD2 on 5 matching bases. Germline assignment: CDR1 MNHEY and CDR2 SMNVEV (reference sequence). CDR3 length equals 13 residues.

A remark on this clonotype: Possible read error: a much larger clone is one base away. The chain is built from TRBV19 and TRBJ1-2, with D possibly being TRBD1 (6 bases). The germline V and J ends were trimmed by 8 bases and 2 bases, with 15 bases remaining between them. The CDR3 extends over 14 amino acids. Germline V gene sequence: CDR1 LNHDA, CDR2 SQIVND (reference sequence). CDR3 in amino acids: CASSGDTGNYGYTF. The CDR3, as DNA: TGTGCCAGTTCCGGGGACACGGGAAACTATGGCTACACCTTC. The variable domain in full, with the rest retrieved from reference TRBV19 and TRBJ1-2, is DGGITQSPKYLFRKEGQNVTLSCEQNLNHDAMYWYRQDPGQGLRLIYYSQIVNDFQKGDIAEGYSVSREKKESFPLTVTSAQKNPTAFYLCASSGDTGNYGYTFGSGTRLTVV.

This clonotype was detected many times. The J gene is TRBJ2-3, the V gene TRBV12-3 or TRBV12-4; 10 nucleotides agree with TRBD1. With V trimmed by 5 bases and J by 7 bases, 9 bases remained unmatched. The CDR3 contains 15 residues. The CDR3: CASSRQGALVHTQYF. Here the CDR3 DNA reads TGTGCCAGCAGTCGACAGGGGGCCCTGGTCCATACGCAGTATTTT.

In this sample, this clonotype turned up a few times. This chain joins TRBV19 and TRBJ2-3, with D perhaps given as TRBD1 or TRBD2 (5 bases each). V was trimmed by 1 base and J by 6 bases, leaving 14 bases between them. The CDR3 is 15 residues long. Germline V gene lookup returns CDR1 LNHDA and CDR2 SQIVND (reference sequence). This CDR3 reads CASSIGGQGRDTQYF. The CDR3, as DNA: TGTGCCAGTAGTATAGGAGGGCAGGGAAGGGATACGCAGTATTTT.

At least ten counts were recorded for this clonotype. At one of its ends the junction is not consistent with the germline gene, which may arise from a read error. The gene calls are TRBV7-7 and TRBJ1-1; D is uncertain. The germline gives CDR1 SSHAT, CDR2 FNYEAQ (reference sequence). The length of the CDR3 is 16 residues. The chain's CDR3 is CASSSPGQVRFTEAFF. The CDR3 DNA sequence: TGTGCTAGCAGTTCACCTGGCCAGGTTAGGTTCACTGAAGCTTTCTTT.

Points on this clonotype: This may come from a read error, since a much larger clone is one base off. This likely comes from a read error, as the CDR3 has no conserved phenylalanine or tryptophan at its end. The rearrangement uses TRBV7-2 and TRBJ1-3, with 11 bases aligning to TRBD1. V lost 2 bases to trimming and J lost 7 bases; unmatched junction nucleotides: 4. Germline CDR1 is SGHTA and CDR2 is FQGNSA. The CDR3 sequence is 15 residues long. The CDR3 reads CASSLLDRGLNTIYS. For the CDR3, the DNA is TGTGCCAGCAGCTTACTGGACAGGGGGCTCAACACCATATATTCT.

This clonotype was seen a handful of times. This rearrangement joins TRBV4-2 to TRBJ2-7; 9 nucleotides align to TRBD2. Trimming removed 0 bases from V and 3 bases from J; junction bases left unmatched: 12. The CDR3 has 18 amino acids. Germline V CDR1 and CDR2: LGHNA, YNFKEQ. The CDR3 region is CASSQDYPSGEVLYEQYF. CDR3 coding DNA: TGTGCCAGCAGCCAAGATTATCCTAGCGGGGAGGTGCTCTACGAGCAGTACTTC.

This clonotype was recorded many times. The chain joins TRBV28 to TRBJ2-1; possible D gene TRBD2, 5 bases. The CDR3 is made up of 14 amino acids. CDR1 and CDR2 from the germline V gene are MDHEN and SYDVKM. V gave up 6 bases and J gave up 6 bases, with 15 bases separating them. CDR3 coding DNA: TGTGCCAGCAGCCTTACCAGCGGTCCCAATGAGCAGTTCTTC. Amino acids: CASSLTSGPNEQFF.